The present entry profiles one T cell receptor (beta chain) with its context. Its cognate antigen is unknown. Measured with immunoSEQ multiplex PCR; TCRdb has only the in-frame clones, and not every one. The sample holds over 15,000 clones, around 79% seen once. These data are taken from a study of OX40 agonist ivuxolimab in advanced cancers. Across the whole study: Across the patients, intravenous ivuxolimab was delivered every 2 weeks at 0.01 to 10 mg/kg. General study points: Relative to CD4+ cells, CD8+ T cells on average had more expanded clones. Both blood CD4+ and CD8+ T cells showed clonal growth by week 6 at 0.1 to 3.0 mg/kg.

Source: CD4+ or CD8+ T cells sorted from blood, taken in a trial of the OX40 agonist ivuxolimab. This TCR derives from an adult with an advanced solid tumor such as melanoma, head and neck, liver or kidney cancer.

CDR3 loop: CASSLDLKGREQYF. The CDR3 nucleotides are TGTGCCAGCAGCTTAGATCTAAAGGGACGAGAGCAGTACTTC. This chain uses TRBV11-3 with TRBJ2-7; D may match TRBD1 or TRBD2 (5 bases each). V was shortened by 0 bases and J by 7 bases, with 13 bases between the two germline ends. CDR3 length: 14 residues. From germline, CDR1 is SGHNT and CDR2 YENEEA.